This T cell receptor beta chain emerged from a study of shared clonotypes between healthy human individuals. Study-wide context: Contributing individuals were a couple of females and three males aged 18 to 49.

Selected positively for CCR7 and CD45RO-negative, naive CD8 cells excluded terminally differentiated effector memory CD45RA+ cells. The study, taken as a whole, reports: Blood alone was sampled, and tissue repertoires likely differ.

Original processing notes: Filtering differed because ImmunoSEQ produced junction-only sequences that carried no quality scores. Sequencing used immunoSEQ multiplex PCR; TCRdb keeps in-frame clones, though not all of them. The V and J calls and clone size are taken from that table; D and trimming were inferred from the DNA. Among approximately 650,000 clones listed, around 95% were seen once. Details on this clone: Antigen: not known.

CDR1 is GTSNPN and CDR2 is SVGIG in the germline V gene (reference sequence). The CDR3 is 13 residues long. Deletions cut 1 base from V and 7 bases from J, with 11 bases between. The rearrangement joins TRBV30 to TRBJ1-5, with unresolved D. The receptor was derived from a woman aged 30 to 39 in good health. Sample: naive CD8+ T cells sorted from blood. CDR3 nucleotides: TGTGCCTGGAGTGAGCGGGGAGGCCAGCCCCAGCATTTT. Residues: CAWSERGGQPQHF.